Listed here is a single T cell receptor beta chain. No antigen is known for it. These data come from a study of Tregs in tolerant kidney transplant recipients. About the study: Sorting of CD4+CD25+CD127- cells followed roughly 3-day belatacept mixed lymphocyte reactions, sometimes with roughly 5-day graft donor restimulation. Recipient cells were told from donor cells by antibody staining. General study points: This study did not directly address biological reproducibility. The small number of patients limits these findings pending further validation.

Assay used: immunoSEQ multiplex PCR; TCRdb lists only in-frame clones, some missing. Found here are around 30,000 clones, about four fifths of them singletons; the top ten hold around 2.3%. This CDR3 region has 15 residues. Germline assignment: CDR1 LNHNV and CDR2 YYDKDF (reference sequence). V was shortened by 5 bases and J by 7 bases, with 18 bases between the two germline ends. This sequence originates from a human donor in good health. The genes are TRBV15 and TRBJ1-5, with D possibly matching TRBD1 (6 bases). Material for sequencing was Tregs from blood cultured with allogeneic cells. This CDR3 reads CATSLKRGANQPQHF. For the CDR3, the DNA is TGTGCCACCAGCCTTAAAAGGGGGGCGAACCAGCCCCAGCATTTT.